This TCR beta chain was sequenced during a study of T cell changes during pregnancy in multiple sclerosis. TCRdb keeps only in-frame clones here, not all; method: immunoSEQ multiplex PCR. The table lists fewer than 130,000 clones, 80% to 95% of them singletons, with 3% to 3.5% in the top ten. CDR3 length: 14 amino acids. V was shortened by 4 bases and J by 1 base, with 11 bases between the two germline ends. Germline assignment: CDR1 SEHNR and CDR2 FQNEAQ (reference sequence). The sequence came from a female donor with multiple sclerosis, enrolled in a pregnancy study. This material consisted of peripheral blood, taken after pregnancy. The rearrangement uses TRBV7-9 and TRBJ2-7, with D unresolved. CDR3 protein: CASSSIQASYEQYF. The CDR3 DNA follows: TGTGCCAGCAGCTCAATCCAAGCTTCCTACGAGCAGTACTTC.